This is a list of T cell receptor beta chains from one sample in a study of blood T cell repertoires in COVID-19. TCRdb's copy holds only in-frame clones and misses some; the assay was immunoSEQ multiplex PCR. The data show over 200,000 clones, 65% to 85% seen once. The sample was peripheral blood. The receptor set was obtained from a man between 40 and 49 years old with acute or convalescent COVID-19. The CDR3 runs from the conserved cysteine through the conserved F or W. Fields, in order: CDR3 protein, CDR3 DNA, CDR3 length, V gene, J gene, clone size, D gene. A D gene is named only where the DNA matches it firmly. Clone sizes are given selectively: once, few, many, or a class where the clone is expanded.

CDR3aa: CASSLPGQGWSGELFF
CDR3nt: TGTGCCAGCAGCTTACCGGGACAGGGGTGGTCCGGGGAGCTGTTTTTT
len: 16
v_gene: TRBV5-6
j_gene: TRBJ2-2
abundance: NA
d_gene: TRBD1

CDR3aa: CSVLRGVQETQYF
CDR3nt: TGCAGCGTTCTACGGGGTGTACAAGAGACCCAGTACTTC
len: 13
v_gene: TRBV29-1
j_gene: TRBJ2-5
abundance: few
d_gene: NA

CDR3aa: CASSDERGSYEQYF
CDR3nt: TGCGCCAGCAGTGATGAGCGGGGTTCCTACGAGCAGTACTTC
len: 14
v_gene: TRBV10-1
j_gene: TRBJ2-7
abundance: NA
d_gene: TRBD2

CDR3aa: CATSFNYGYTF
CDR3nt: TGTGCCACCTCCTTTAACTATGGCTACACCTTC
len: 11
v_gene: TRBV10-3
j_gene: TRBJ1-2
abundance: NA
d_gene: NA

CDR3aa: CASSLGTLGDTEAFF
CDR3nt: TGTGCCAGCAGTTTAGGGACACTTGGGGACACTGAAGCTTTCTTT
len: 15
v_gene: TRBV27
j_gene: TRBJ1-1
abundance: once
d_gene: NA

CDR3aa: CASSPNSNQPQHF
CDR3nt: TGTGCCAGCAGCCCTAATAGCAATCAGCCCCAGCATTTT
len: 13
v_gene: TRBV7-2
j_gene: TRBJ1-5
abundance: NA
d_gene: NA

CDR3aa: CASSSGTETNEKLFF
CDR3nt: TGTGCCAGCAGTTCCGGGACAGAAACTAATGAAAAACTGTTTTTT
len: 15
v_gene: TRBV7-2
j_gene: TRBJ1-4
abundance: NA
d_gene: TRBD1

CDR3aa: CASSERGQAYEQYF
CDR3nt: TGTGCCAGCAGTGAAAGGGGACAGGCCTACGAGCAGTACTTC
len: 14
v_gene: TRBV6-1
j_gene: TRBJ2-7
abundance: NA
d_gene: TRBD1

CDR3aa: CASSPGEGDSYEQYF
CDR3nt: TGTGCCAGCTCACCAGGGGAGGGGGACTCCTACGAGCAGTACTTC
len: 15
v_gene: TRBV18
j_gene: TRBJ2-7
abundance: NA
d_gene: NA

CDR3aa: CAWSFSGQGSDTQYF
CDR3nt: NA
len: 15
v_gene: TRBV30
j_gene: TRBJ2-3
abundance: NA
d_gene: NA